Listed below are T cell receptor beta chains from one sample, sequenced in a study of blood T cell repertoires in COVID-19. Only in-frame clones appear in the TCRdb table, and some are missing; sequencing was by immunoSEQ multiplex PCR. The table has some 200,000 clones, roughly 82% seen once; the top ten hold roughly 12%. The sequencing sample was made of PBMCs or T cells enriched from blood (not recorded which). The receptor set was obtained from a middle-aged man who had recovered from COVID-19. CDR3s include the opening cysteine and the closing phenylalanine or tryptophan. D genes are given only for firm matches. The size entry is marked missing in some rows and otherwise reads once, few, many or a size class.

NA NA TRBJ2-3 TRBV6-2/TRBV6-3 TGTGCCAGCAGTTACGGGGGCGGGAGTGGAGATACGCAGTATTTT CASSYGGGSGDTQYF
NA NA TRBJ1-5 TRBV19 TGTGCCAGTAGTATGGGGGGGACTTATAGCAATCAGCCCCAGCATTTT CASSMGGTYSNQPQHF
NA TRBD2 TRBJ2-1 TRBV4-2 TGTGCCAGCAGCCAAGAATGGACTAGCGGAAACAATGAGCAGTTCTTC CASSQEWTSGNNEQFF
few TRBD1 TRBJ1-1 TRBV27 TGTGCCAGCAGTCCGACAGGGTACACTGAAGCTTTCTTT CASSPTGYTEAFF
NA TRBD2 TRBJ2-5 TRBV7-9 TGTGCCAGCAGCTTAGGCACTAGCGGACCCCGGGGAGAGACCCAGTACTTC CASSLGTSGPRGETQYF
NA TRBD2 TRBJ2-7 TRBV7-9 TGTGCCAGCAGCTTAAAACTAGCGGGCTCCTACGAGCAGTACTTC CASSLKLAGSYEQYF
NA NA TRBJ1-1 TRBV18 TGTGCCTCTCTAGGGGATAGGGTTAGCACTGAAGCTTTCTTT CASLGDRVSTEAFF
NA NA TRBJ2-5 TRBV18 TGTGCCAGCTCACCACGGGGGGACTTTCAAGAGACCCAGTACTTC CASSPRGDFQETQYF
NA NA TRBJ1-3 TRBV27 TGTGCCAGCAGTGACTACTTTAGCTCTGGAAACACCATATATTTT CASSDYFSSGNTIYF
NA TRBD1 TRBJ1-2 TRBV12-3/TRBV12-4 TGTGCCAGCAATCCGGGACAGGGATCGGGCTACACCTTC CASNPGQGSGYTF
few NA TRBJ1-5 TRBV7-8 TGTGCCAGCAGCCCCCGGTCAGGATGGCCCCATCAGCCCCAGCATTTT CASSPRSGWPHQPQHF
NA NA TRBJ1-3 TRBV5-8 TGTGCCAGCAGCATCACTGGAAACACCATATATTTT CASSITGNTIYF
NA TRBD2 TRBJ2-5 TRBV5-1 TGCGCCAGCAGCTTAGGAGCGGCGGGAGGGCCAGAGACCCAGTACTTC CASSLGAAGGPETQYF
few NA TRBJ2-7 TRBV28 TGTGCCAGCCGGACAGCGAGCGTCTACGAGCAGTACTTC CASRTASVYEQYF
NA TRBD1 TRBJ2-7 TRBV5-1 TGCGCCAGCAGCCCGGGACAGGGAGGAGATGAGCAGTACTTC CASSPGQGGDEQYF
NA TRBD1 TRBJ1-1 TRBV28 TGTGCCAGCAGTTTACCCGGGACAGGGAAAACTGAAGCTTTCTTT CASSLPGTGKTEAFF
NA TRBD2 TRBJ2-1 TRBV2 TGTGCCAGCAGCGGACTAGCGGGAGATCTGAATGAGCAGTTCTTC CASSGLAGDLNEQFF
NA NA TRBJ2-3 TRBV7-8 TGTGCCAGCACCAAGGGGGCTAGCGGGAGCACAGATACGCAGTATTTT CASTKGASGSTDTQYF
NA NA TRBJ1-1 TRBV27 TGTGCCAGCAGTTTGAGAGGGAAAGCTTTCTTT CASSLRGKAFF
NA NA TRBJ2-2 TRBV7-9 TGTGCCAGCAGGACTGGTGACACCGGGGAGCTGTTTTTT CASRTGDTGELFF
once NA TRBJ1-2 TRBV7-2 TGTGCCAGCAGCTTAGGGGGGGAAGACTATGGCTACACCTTC CASSLGGEDYGYTF
NA TRBD2 TRBJ2-1 TRBV6-2/TRBV6-3 TGTGCCAGCACCCCCCTCACAGCGGGAGGAACCTACAATGAGCAGTTCTTC CASTPLTAGGTYNEQFF
NA TRBD2 TRBJ2-5 TRBV2 TGTGCCAGCAGTGAATTGACTAGCGGGTACCAAGAGACCCAGTACTTC CASSELTSGYQETQYF
NA TRBD2 TRBJ2-1 TRBV19 TGTGCCAGTAGAACTTCGACTAGCGGGGCATACAATGAGCAGTTCTTC CASRTSTSGAYNEQFF
NA NA TRBJ1-5 TRBV2 TGTGCCAGCAGTGAAGAGTGGGAGAGCAATCAGCCCCAGCATTTT CASSEEWESNQPQHF
once NA TRBJ1-1 TRBV19 TGTGCCAGTAGTATCATCACAGGGACTGAAGCTTTCTTT CASSIITGTEAFF
NA NA TRBJ2-1 TRBV5-8 TGTGCCAGCAGGGCCGGGACTGTCTACAATGAGCAGTTCTTC CASRAGTVYNEQFF
NA NA TRBJ2-2 TRBV3-1/TRBV3-2 TGTGCCAGCAGCGCTCGACAGGACGCGAACACCGGGGAGCTGTTTTTT CASSARQDANTGELFF
NA NA TRBJ1-1 TRBV19 TGTGCCAGTAGTATACTCAGGGACACTGAAGCTTTCTTT CASSILRDTEAFF
NA NA TRBJ1-3 TRBV9 TGTGCCAGCAGCGTAGTACCAGACTCTGGAAACACCATATATTTT CASSVVPDSGNTIYF
few NA TRBJ2-7 TRBV6-5 TGTGCCAGCGCCGAAGGGGGAAAGGACGAGCAGTACTTC CASAEGGKDEQYF
few TRBD2 TRBJ2-7 TRBV28 TGTGCCAGCAGTTTAATGGCGACTAGCGGGTCCTCCTACGAGCAGTACTTC CASSLMATSGSSYEQYF
NA NA TRBJ2-1 TRBV4-3 TGCGCCAGCAGCCAAGACTACGGGAGAAAGGATGAGCAGTTCTTC CASSQDYGRKDEQFF
once NA TRBJ1-5 TRBV7-2 TGTGCCAGCAGCTTAATGCAGGGAGGTAGCAATCAGCCCCAGCATTTT CASSLMQGGSNQPQHF
NA NA TRBJ2-2 TRBV12-2 TGTGCAAGTCGCTTAGGGGCAGGGGGAGCAGGCGGGGAGCTGTTTTTT CASRLGAGGAGGELFF
NA TRBD1 TRBJ2-2 TRBV19 TGTGCCAGTAGTTGGACAGGGTCCGGGGAGCTGTTTTTT CASSWTGSGELFF
once NA TRBJ2-2 TRBV6-4 TGTGCCAGCAGTGAGGGGCTGAACACCGGGGAGCTGTTTTTT CASSEGLNTGELFF
NA NA TRBJ1-5 TRBV5-1 TGCGCCAGCAGCTTCGACTCCGGGGGTCAGCCCCAGCATTTT CASSFDSGGQPQHF
NA NA TRBJ2-1 TRBV5-1 TGCGCCAGCAGCGATGAGAGAGTCCCCAATGAGCAGTTCTTC CASSDERVPNEQFF